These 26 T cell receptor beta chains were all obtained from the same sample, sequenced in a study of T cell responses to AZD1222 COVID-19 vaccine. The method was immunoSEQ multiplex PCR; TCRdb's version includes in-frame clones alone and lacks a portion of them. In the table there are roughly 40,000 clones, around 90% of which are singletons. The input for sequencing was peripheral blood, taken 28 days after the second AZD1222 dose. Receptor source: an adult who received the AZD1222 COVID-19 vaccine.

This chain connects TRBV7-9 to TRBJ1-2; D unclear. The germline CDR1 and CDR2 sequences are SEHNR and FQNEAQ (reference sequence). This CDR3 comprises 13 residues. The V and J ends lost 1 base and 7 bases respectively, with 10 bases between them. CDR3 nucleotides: TGTGCCAGCAGCTTAGTTGTTGGGGTTGGCTACACCTTC. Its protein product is CASSLVVGVGYTF.

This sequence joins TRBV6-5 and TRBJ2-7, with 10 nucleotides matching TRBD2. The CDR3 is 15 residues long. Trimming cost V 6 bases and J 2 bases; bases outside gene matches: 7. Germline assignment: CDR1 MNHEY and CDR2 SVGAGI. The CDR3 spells CASRNSGGQTYEQYF. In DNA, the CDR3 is TGTGCCAGCAGGAATAGCGGGGGGCAGACCTACGAGCAGTACTTC.

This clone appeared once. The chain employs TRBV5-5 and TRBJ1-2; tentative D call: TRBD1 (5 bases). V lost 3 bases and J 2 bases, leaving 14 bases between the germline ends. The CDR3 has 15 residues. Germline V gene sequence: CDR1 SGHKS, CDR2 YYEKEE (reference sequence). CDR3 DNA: TGTGCCAGCAGCTATCCCGGGACGGGAAACTATGGCTACACCTTC. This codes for CASSYPGTGNYGYTF.

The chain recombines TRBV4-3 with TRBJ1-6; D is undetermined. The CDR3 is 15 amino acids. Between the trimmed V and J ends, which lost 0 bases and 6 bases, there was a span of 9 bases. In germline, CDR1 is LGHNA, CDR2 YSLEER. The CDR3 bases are TGCGCCAGCAGCCAAGAGTGGCAGGCTAATTCACCCCTCCACTTT. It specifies CASSQEWQANSPLHF.

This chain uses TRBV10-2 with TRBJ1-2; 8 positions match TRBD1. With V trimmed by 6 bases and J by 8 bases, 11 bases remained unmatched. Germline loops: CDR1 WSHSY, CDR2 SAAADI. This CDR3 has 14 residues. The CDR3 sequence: CASRRTRQGPGYTF. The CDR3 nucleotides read TGCGCCAGCAGACGAACGAGACAGGGGCCCGGCTACACCTTC.

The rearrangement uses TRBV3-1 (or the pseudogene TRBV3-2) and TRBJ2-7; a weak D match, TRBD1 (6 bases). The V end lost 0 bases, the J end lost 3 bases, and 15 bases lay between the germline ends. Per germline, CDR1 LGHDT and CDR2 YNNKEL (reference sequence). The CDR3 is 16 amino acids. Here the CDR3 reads CASSQDLRGSYYEQYF. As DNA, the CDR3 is TGTGCCAGCAGCCAAGACCTCAGGGGTAGCTACTACGAGCAGTACTTC.

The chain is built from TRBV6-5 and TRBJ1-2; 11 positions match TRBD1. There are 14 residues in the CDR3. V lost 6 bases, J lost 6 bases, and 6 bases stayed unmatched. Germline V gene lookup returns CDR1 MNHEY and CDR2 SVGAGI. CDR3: CASRGQGALNGYTF. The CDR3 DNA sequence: TGTGCCAGCAGAGGACAGGGGGCGTTGAATGGCTACACCTTC.

The CDR3 DNA follows: TGTGCCAGCAGCCTGACAGTCGTCAATGAGCAGTTCTTC. Its protein is CASSLTVVNEQFF. The chain combines TRBV11-3 with TRBJ2-1, with a possible D match to TRBD1 (5 bases). V was cut by 5 bases and J by 6 bases, with 11 bases left in between. In germline, CDR1 is SGHNT, CDR2 YENEEA. CDR3 length: 13 residues.

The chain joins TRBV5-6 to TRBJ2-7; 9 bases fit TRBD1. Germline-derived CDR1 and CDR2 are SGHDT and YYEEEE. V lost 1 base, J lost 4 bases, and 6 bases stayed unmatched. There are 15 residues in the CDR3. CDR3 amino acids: CASSLHPGQGYEQYF. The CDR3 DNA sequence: TGTGCCAGCAGCTTGCACCCGGGACAGGGTTACGAGCAGTACTTC.

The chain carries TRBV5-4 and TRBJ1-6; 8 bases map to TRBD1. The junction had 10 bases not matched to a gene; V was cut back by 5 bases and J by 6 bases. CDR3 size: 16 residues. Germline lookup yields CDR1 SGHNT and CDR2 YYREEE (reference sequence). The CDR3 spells CASSVTGGRSNSPLHF. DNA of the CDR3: TGTGCCAGCAGTGTAACAGGGGGACGGAGTAATTCACCCCTCCACTTT.

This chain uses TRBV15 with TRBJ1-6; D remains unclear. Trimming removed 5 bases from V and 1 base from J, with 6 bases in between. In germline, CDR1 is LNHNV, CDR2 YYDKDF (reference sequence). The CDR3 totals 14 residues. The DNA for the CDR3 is TGTGCCACCAGCGGAGCTTCCTATAATTCACCCCTCCACTTT. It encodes CATSGASYNSPLHF.

In nucleotides, the CDR3 is TGTGCCAGTAGTGCCTGGAGGGACAGGGCGGAGACCCAGTACTTC. Amino acids: CASSAWRDRAETQYF. The rearrangement uses TRBV19 and TRBJ2-5, with TRBD1 matching 9 bases. The germline CDR1 and CDR2 sequences are LNHDA and SQIVND (reference sequence). After removal of 5 bases from V and 5 bases from J, the junction contained 9 bases not matched to a gene. The CDR3 length is 15 residues.

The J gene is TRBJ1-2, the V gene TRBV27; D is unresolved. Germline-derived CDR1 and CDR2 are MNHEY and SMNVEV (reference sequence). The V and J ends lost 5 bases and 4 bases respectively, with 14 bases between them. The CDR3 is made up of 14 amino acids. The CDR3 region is CASSRLGAGYGYTF. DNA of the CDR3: TGTGCCAGCAGTCGACTGGGAGCAGGCTATGGCTACACCTTC.

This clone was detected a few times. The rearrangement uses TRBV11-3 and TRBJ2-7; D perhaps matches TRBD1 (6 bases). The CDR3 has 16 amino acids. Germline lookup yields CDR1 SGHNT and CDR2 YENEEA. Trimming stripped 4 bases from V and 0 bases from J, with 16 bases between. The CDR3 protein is CASSSYREITSYEQYF. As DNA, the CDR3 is TGTGCCAGCAGCTCCTACAGGGAAATTACCTCCTACGAGCAGTACTTC.

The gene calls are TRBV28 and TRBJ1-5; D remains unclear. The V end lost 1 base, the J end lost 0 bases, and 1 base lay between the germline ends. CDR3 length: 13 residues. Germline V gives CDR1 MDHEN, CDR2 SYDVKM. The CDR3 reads CASSLYSNQPQHF. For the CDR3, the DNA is TGTGCCAGCAGTTTATATAGCAATCAGCCCCAGCATTTT.

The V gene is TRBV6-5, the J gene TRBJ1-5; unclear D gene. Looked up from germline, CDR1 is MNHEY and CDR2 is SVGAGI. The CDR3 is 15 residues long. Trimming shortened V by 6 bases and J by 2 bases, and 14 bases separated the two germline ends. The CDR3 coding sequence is TGTGCCAGCAGACGACAAAATTGGGGCAATCAGCCCCAGCATTTT. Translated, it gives CASRRQNWGNQPQHF.

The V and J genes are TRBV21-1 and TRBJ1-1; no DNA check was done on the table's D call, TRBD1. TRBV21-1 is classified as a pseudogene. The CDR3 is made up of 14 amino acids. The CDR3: CASSMGQLNTEAFF. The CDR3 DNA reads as TGTGCCAGCAGCATGGGACAACTGAACACTGAAGCTTTCTTT.

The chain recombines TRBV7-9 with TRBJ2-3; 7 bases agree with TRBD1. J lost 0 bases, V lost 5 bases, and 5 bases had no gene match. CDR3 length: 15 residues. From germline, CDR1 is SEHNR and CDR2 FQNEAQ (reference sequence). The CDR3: CASSHRQGSTDTQYF. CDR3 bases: TGTGCCAGCAGCCATCGACAGGGCAGCACAGATACGCAGTATTTT.

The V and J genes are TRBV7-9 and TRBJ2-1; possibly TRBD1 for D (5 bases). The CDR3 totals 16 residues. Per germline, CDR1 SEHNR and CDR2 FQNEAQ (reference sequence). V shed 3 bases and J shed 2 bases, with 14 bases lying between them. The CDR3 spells CASSFLQGKAYNEQFF. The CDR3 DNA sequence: TGTGCCAGCAGCTTCCTTCAGGGTAAGGCCTACAATGAGCAGTTCTTC.

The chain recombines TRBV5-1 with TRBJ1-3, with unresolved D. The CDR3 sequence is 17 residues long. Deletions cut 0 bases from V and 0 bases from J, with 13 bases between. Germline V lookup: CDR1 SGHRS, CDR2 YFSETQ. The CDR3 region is CASSLEPRTNSGNTIYF. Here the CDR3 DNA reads TGCGCCAGCAGCTTGGAACCCCGGACTAACTCTGGAAACACCATATATTTT.

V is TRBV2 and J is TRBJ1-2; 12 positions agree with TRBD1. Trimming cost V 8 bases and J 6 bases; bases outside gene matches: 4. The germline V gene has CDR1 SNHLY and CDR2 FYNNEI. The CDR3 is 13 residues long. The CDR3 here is CASGGQGANGYTF. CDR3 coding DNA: TGTGCCAGCGGGGGACAGGGGGCTAATGGCTACACCTTC. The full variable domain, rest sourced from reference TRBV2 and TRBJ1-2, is EPEVTQTPSHQVTQMGQEVILRCVPISNHLYFYWYRQILGQKVEFLVSFYNNEISEKSEIFDDQFSVERPDGSNFTLKIRSTKLEDSAMYFCASGGQGANGYTFGSGTRLTVV.

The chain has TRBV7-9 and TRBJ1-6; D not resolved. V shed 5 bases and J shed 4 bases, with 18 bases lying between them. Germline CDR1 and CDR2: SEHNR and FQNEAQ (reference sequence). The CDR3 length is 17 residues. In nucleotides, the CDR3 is TGTGCCAGCAGCGTTCCGGCGGACGACCCTTATAATTCACCCCTCCACTTT. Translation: CASSVPADDPYNSPLHF.

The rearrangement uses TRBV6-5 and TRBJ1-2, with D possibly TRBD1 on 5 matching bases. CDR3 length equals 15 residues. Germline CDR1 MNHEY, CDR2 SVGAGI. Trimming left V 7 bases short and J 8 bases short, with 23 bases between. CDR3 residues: CASTYLGLGVVGYTF. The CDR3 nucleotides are TGTGCCAGCACCTACTTGGGGCTGGGGGTTGTGGGCTACACCTTC.

The CDR3 protein is CASSQGGGYEQYF. CDR3 sequence (DNA): TGTGCCAGCAGCCAAGGAGGAGGTTACGAGCAGTACTTC. V is TRBV3-1 (or the pseudogene TRBV3-2) and J is TRBJ2-7; the D gene is possibly TRBD2 (5 bases). This CDR3 region has 13 residues. The V end lost 1 base, the J end lost 4 bases, and 8 bases lay between the germline ends. From germline, CDR1 is LGHDT and CDR2 YNNKEL (reference sequence).

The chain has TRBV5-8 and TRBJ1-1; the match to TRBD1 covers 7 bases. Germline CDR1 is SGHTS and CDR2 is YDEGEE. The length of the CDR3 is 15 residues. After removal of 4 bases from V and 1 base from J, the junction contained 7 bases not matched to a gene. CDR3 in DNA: TGTGCCAGCAGCCCCCGGGACAGACCGAACACTGAAGCTTTCTTT. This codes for CASSPRDRPNTEAFF.

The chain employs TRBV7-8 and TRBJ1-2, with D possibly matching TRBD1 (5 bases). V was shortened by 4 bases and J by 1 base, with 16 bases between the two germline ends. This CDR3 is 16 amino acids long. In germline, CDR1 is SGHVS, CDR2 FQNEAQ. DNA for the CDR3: TGTGCCAGCAGCTCACCCCTATCTGGGGGTAACTATGGCTACACCTTC. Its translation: CASSSPLSGGNYGYTF.